A selection of T cell receptor beta chains follows, all from one sample in a study of T-cell reconstitution after alpha-beta-depleted transplantation in children. TCRdb processed the PCR reads anew with MiXCR; each CDR3 protein has one entry. The table shows around 450,000 distinct CDR3 sequences, with 16% occurring only once. This specimen consisted of PBMCs, mostly from graft donor cells, obtained 360 days after TCRalphabeta/CD19-depleted stem cell transplant. The source of these receptors is a boy under two years old who had a stem cell transplant for Wiskott-Aldrich syndrome, so the T cells may come from the graft donor. The CDR3 runs from the conserved cysteine through the conserved F or W. The D gene is left open where the match is weak. Clone sizes are given selectively: once, few, many, or a class where the clone is expanded.

>-|TRBJ1-5|TRBV6-2/TRBV6-3|TRBD1
CASSSSTGGDQPQHF
TGTGCCAGCAGTTCATCAACAGGGGGCGATCAGCCCCAGCATTTT
>few|TRBJ2-7|TRBV6-2/TRBV6-3|-
CASKRPNLEQYF
TGTGCCAGCAAACGACCAAACTTGGAGCAGTACTTC
>-|TRBJ1-6|TRBV7-2|TRBD1
CASRPNTGTGGSPLHF
TGTGCCAGCAGACCCAACACCGGGACAGGGGGTTCACCCCTCCACTTT
>few|TRBJ2-7|TRBV20-1|TRBD1
CSARGTGDRGSYEQYF
TGCAGTGCTAGAGGGACGGGGGACAGGGGTTCCTACGAGCAGTACTTC
>-|TRBJ1-5|TRBV10-3|TRBD1
CAIRDRSNQPQHF
TGTGCCATCAGGGACAGGAGCAATCAGCCCCAGCATTTT
>few|TRBJ1-1|TRBV12-3/TRBV12-4|-
CASSVRGNTEAFF
TGTGCCAGCAGTGTCAGGGGTAACACTGAAGCTTTCTTT
>-|TRBJ1-1|TRBV18|-
CASSPPGTLNTEAFF
TGTGCCAGCTCACCACCGGGCACTCTGAACACTGAAGCTTTCTTT
>many|TRBJ2-2|TRBV12-3/TRBV12-4|-
CASSLRAPGELFF
TGTGCCAGCAGTTTGAGGGCACCCGGGGAGCTGTTTTTT
>many|TRBJ2-4|TRBV12-3/TRBV12-4|-
CASSLAGEGLAKNIQYF
TGTGCCAGCAGTTTAGCGGGAGAGGGGCTAGCCAAAAACATTCAGTACTTC
>many|TRBJ2-7|TRBV7-6|-
CASSLGPLDYEQYF
TGTGCCAGCAGCTTAGGCCCCTTGGACTACGAGCAGTACTTC
>-|TRBJ2-1|TRBV7-2|-
CASSPVLTGRIYF
TGTGCCAGCAGCCCCGTTTTAACGGGACGGATCTACTTC
>few|TRBJ2-3|TRBV7-2|-
CASSLDGSGGDTQYF
TGTGCCAGCAGCTTGGATGGGAGCGGAGGAGATACGCAGTATTTT
>-|TRBJ2-1|TRBV29-1|-
CSALRDNTYNEQFF
TGCAGCGCTCTCCGGGATAACACCTACAATGAGCAGTTCTTC
>once|TRBJ2-1|TRBV11-2|-
CASSWAVTPSYNEQFF
TGTGCCAGCAGCTGGGCGGTCACCCCCTCCTACAATGAGCAGTTCTTC
>many|TRBJ2-3|TRBV27|-
CASSHTGTWEYF
TGTGCCAGCAGCCATACCGGGACATGGGAGTATTTT
>few|TRBJ2-3|TRBV4-2|-
CASSQDMVGGDTQYF
TGTGCCAGCAGCCAAGATATGGTAGGCGGAGATACGCAGTATTTT
>-|TRBJ1-4|TRBV7-9|-
CASSLRANEKLFF
TGTGCCAGCAGCTTGAGGGCTAATGAAAAACTGTTTTTT
>-|TRBJ2-7|TRBV10-3|TRBD1
CAISLSGQGGDEQYF
TGTGCCATCAGTTTATCGGGACAGGGAGGGGACGAGCAGTACTTC
>-|TRBJ2-4|TRBV5-1|-
CASSLGPPKSKNIQYF
TGCGCCAGCAGCTTAGGACCGCCCAAAAGTAAAAACATTCAGTACTTC
>few|TRBJ1-4|TRBV12-3/TRBV12-4|-
CASNPDGPNEKLFF
TGTGCCAGCAACCCGGACGGACCTAATGAAAAACTGTTTTTT
>few|TRBJ2-7|TRBV5-6|-
CASSFSGPYEQYF
TGTGCCAGCAGCTTTTCGGGACCTTACGAGCAGTACTTC
>many|TRBJ2-5|TRBV5-1|TRBD1
CASSPGTGGQETQYF
TGCGCCAGCAGCCCTGGGACAGGGGGGCAAGAGACCCAGTACTTC
>-|TRBJ2-5|TRBV9|-
CASSPTSSETQYF
TGTGCCAGCAGCCCGACTAGTTCGGAGACCCAGTACTTC
>-|TRBJ1-4|TRBV28|TRBD1
CASSSGQAINEKLFF
TGTGCCAGCAGTTCCGGACAGGCGATTAATGAAAAACTGTTTTTT
>-|TRBJ2-7|TRBV7-2|TRBD2
CASSSSGGATEQYF
TGTGCCAGCAGCTCCAGCGGGGGGGCGACCGAGCAGTACTTC
>-|TRBJ2-2|TRBV5-1|TRBD1
CASSLDRDWGNTGELFF
TGCGCCAGCAGCCTGGACAGGGATTGGGGGAACACCGGGGAGCTGTTTTTT
>-|TRBJ2-3|TRBV7-2|-
CASSLSRGLVDTQYF
TGTGCCAGCAGCCTATCAAGGGGACTTGTGGATACGCAGTATTTT
>-|TRBJ2-3|TRBV20-1|-
CSASSADTQYF
TGCAGTGCTAGTAGTGCAGATACGCAGTATTTT
>-|TRBJ2-2|TRBV24-1|-
CATSTDRPPGELFF
TGTGCCACCAGCACCGACAGGCCCCCCGGGGAGCTGTTTTTT
>-|TRBJ2-1|TRBV4-3|-
CASSPQERGPYNEQFF
TGCGCCAGCAGCCCTCAGGAAAGGGGCCCCTACAATGAGCAGTTCTTC
>few|TRBJ2-7|TRBV11-3|TRBD1
CASSAWTGSSYEQYF
TGTGCCAGCAGCGCCTGGACAGGGAGCTCCTACGAGCAGTACTTC
>few|TRBJ2-1|TRBV4-3|-
CASSQVGSRGREQFF
TGCGCCAGCAGCCAAGTTGGGTCTAGGGGTCGTGAGCAGTTCTTC
>few|TRBJ2-7|TRBV10-2|-
CASSERAGTYEQYF
TGCGCCAGCAGTGAGCGGGCGGGAACCTACGAGCAGTACTTC
>few|TRBJ2-7|TRBV29-1|TRBD1
CSVGTGGSYEQYF
TGCAGCGTTGGGACAGGGGGTTCCTACGAGCAGTACTTC
>-|TRBJ2-7|TRBV24-1|TRBD1
CATSDPTSGTGGHEQYF
TGTGCCACCAGTGATCCCACCAGCGGGACAGGGGGCCACGAGCAGTACTTC
>-|TRBJ2-5|TRBV12-3/TRBV12-4|TRBD2
CASSLAAGTSGSRGRETQYF
TGTGCCAGCAGCTTAGCCGCTGGGACTAGCGGGAGTCGTGGGAGAGAGACCCAGTACTTC
>-|TRBJ2-3|TRBV6-6|-
CASIEGSPDTQYF
TGTGCCAGCATAGAGGGGTCCCCAGATACGCAGTATTTT
>few|TRBJ1-5|TRBV28|-
CASRTAGPGNQPQHF
TGTGCCAGCAGGACAGCAGGGCCCGGCAATCAGCCCCAGCATTTT
>few|TRBJ2-5|TRBV12-3/TRBV12-4|TRBD2
CASSLIYYPAGGGETQYF
TGTGCCAGCAGTTTAATCTACTACCCCGCGGGAGGTGGTGAGACCCAGTACTTC
>few|TRBJ2-2|TRBV6-1|-
CATQPSGTGELFF
TGTGCCACTCAACCCTCGGGCACCGGGGAGCTGTTTTTT
>-|TRBJ2-7|TRBV3-1|TRBD1
CASSQSPGQGANYEQYF
TGTGCCAGCAGCCAGAGCCCAGGACAGGGGGCGAACTACGAGCAGTACTTC
>-|TRBJ2-7|TRBV25-1|TRBD2
CASSEWGGRTSSYEQYF
TGTGCCAGCAGTGAATGGGGCGGGAGGACGAGCTCCTACGAGCAGTACTTC
>-|TRBJ2-7|TRBV7-2|-
CASSLVSGYSYEQYF
TGTGCCAGCAGCTTAGTGTCGGGGTACTCCTACGAGCAGTACTTC
>-|TRBJ2-5|TRBV28|-
CASSLNVLAGFETQYF
TGTGCCAGCAGTTTAAACGTCTTAGCTGGGTTTGAGACCCAGTACTTC
>-|TRBJ2-2|TRBV28|-
CASSGMFGELFF
TGTGCCAGCAGTGGAATGTTCGGGGAGCTGTTTTTT
>-|TRBJ2-7|TRBV7-9|TRBD2
CASTLSGGAVYEQYF
TGTGCCAGCACCCTAAGCGGGGGGGCCGTCTACGAGCAGTACTTC
>few|TRBJ2-3|TRBV13|TRBD2
CASSLTSGATDTQYF
TGTGCCAGCAGCTTAACTAGCGGGGCCACAGATACGCAGTATTTT
>-|TRBJ1-4|TRBV20-1|-
CSATSYRDSTNEKLFF
TGCAGTGCTACCTCGTACAGGGACTCAACTAATGAAAAACTGTTTTTT
>few|TRBJ2-5|TRBV5-1|-
CASSLWAGEETQYF
TGCGCCAGCAGCTTATGGGCAGGGGAAGAGACCCAGTACTTC
>-|TRBJ2-7|TRBV7-9|-
CASSLEFGAAPYEQYF
TGTGCCAGCAGCTTAGAATTCGGGGCAGCGCCCTACGAGCAGTACTTC
>-|TRBJ2-7|TRBV20-1|-
CSAREDLTSYEQYF
TGCAGTGCTAGAGAGGACCTCACCTCCTACGAGCAGTACTTC